This T cell receptor (beta chain) was sequenced in a study of identical twins. Study-wide results and caveats: Out-of-frame TCR alpha sharing observed in monozygotic twins exceeded model estimates. The study based its conclusions on cross-sectional statistical analysis and did not follow the same donors. Out-of-frame alpha sequences that twins shared showed excess low generation probability.

With respect to this clonotype: What it recognizes is unknown.

The V gene's germline CDR1 is DFQATT and CDR2 SNEGSKA (reference sequence). This CDR3 comprises 15 residues. MiXCR was run by TCRdb on the 5' RACE reads, yielding one entry per CDR3 protein. The table records 200,000 to 250,000 distinct CDR3 sequences, roughly 12% of them present only once. The same sample was also studied in work on yellow fever vaccine responses in identical twins.

This chain joins TRBV20-1 and TRBJ2-3; TRBD2 agrees at 11 bases. Source material: memory (CD45RO+) T cells sorted from blood. The receptor's source is a woman between 18 and 29 years old in good health. CDR3 sequence reads: CIGGRLAGWADTQYF. In DNA form, the CDR3 reads TGCATCGGGGGCCGACTAGCGGGATGGGCAGATACGCAGTATTTT.